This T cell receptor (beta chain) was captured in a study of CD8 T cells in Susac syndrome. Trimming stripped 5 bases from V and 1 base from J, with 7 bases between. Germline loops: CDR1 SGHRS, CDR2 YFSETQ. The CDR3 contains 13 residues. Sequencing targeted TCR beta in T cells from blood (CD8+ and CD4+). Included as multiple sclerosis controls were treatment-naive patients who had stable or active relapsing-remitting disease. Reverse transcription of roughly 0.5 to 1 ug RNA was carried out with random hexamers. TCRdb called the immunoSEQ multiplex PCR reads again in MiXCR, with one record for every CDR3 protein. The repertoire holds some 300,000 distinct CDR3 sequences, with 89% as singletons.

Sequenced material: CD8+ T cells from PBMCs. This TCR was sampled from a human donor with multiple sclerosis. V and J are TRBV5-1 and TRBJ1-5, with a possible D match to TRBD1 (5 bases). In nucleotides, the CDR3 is TGCGCCAGCAGTAGGGACAGCAATCAGCCCCAGCATTTT. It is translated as CASSRDSNQPQHF.